The rows below give T cell receptor beta chains drawn from one sample of a study of blood T cell repertoires in COVID-19. The protocol was immunoSEQ multiplex PCR, while the TCRdb copy is restricted to in-frame clones and leaves out a portion. The table shows around 140,000 clones, with about 89% occurring only once. The sequenced material came from peripheral blood. Source of these receptors: a man older than 75 with acute or convalescent COVID-19. CDR3s include the opening cysteine and the closing phenylalanine or tryptophan. D genes are given only for firm matches. For some rows the clone size is stated as once, few or many, or as a class when expanded; others skip it.

cdr3_aa cdr3_nt j_call v_call d_call clone_size
CASSLSGIGANVLTF TGTGCCAGCAGTTTATCAGGGATCGGGGCCAACGTCCTGACTTTC TRBJ2-6 TRBV28 NA NA
CASSQWRSSGVPYNEQFF TGCGCCAGCAGTCAATGGCGGTCTAGCGGGGTCCCCTACAATGAGCAGTTCTTC TRBJ2-1 TRBV23-1 TRBD2 NA
CTSSQSQGTDTQYF TGCACCAGCAGCCAAAGTCAGGGAACAGATACGCAGTATTTT TRBJ2-3 TRBV1 NA NA
CASSRGGANEKLFF TGTGCCAGCAGCCGAGGGGGGGCTAATGAAAAACTGTTTTTT TRBJ1-4 TRBV14 NA NA
CASGTQDYGYTF TGTGCCAGCGGTACTCAAGACTATGGCTACACCTTC TRBJ1-2 TRBV28 NA NA
CSVAFGVDEQYF TGCAGCGTTGCCTTCGGAGTAGACGAGCAGTACTTC TRBJ2-7 TRBV29-1 NA NA
CASSYGGRTEAFF TGTGCCAGCAGTTATGGCGGGCGGACTGAAGCTTTCTTT TRBJ1-1 TRBV6-6 NA NA
CASSFLGGLNTDTQYF TGTGCCAGCAGTTTTTTAGGGGGATTGAACACAGATACGCAGTATTTT TRBJ2-3 TRBV27 NA NA
CASSLRNTIYF TGTGCCAGCAGTTTACGGAACACCATATATTTT TRBJ1-3 TRBV28 NA NA
CASSVGDTQSSYNSPLHF TGTGCCAGCAGCGTAGGGGACACGCAGAGCTCCTATAATTCACCCCTCCACTTT TRBJ1-6 TRBV9 NA NA
CASSPNTGTTLSGNTIYF TGTGCCAGCAGCCCAAACACCGGGACAACTCTCTCTGGAAACACCATATATTTT TRBJ1-3 TRBV14 NA NA
CASSLGPYSNQPQHF TGTGCCAGCAGCTTAGGGCCATATAGCAATCAGCCCCAGCATTTT TRBJ1-5 TRBV7-2 NA NA
CASRHLGGDEKLFF TGTGCCAGCAGACACCTTGGAGGGGATGAAAAACTGTTTTTT TRBJ1-4 TRBV3-1/TRBV3-2 NA NA
CASSSRTGVQPQHF TGTGCCAGCAGTTCACGGACAGGAGTTCAGCCCCAGCATTTT TRBJ1-5 TRBV27 TRBD1 once
CATFTSQTTQNQPQHF TGCGCCACCTTCACGTCCCAGACGACACAAAATCAGCCCCAGCATTTT TRBJ1-5 TRBV10-1 NA NA
CASRGGFGFNEKLFF TGTGCCAGCAGGGGAGGCTTCGGGTTTAATGAAAAACTGTTTTTT TRBJ1-4 TRBV6-5 NA NA
CASARPGAGCSGNTIYF TGCGCCAGCGCCAGACCCGGTGCAGGGTGCTCTGGAAACACCATATATTTT TRBJ1-3 TRBV23-1 NA NA
CASSTGQPLYSNQPQHF TGTGCCAGTAGTACGGGACAGCCTCTTTATAGCAATCAGCCCCAGCATTTT TRBJ1-5 TRBV19 TRBD1 NA
CASSLSVNNEQFF TGTGCCAGCAGCCTTAGCGTGAACAATGAGCAGTTCTTC TRBJ2-1 TRBV6-5 NA NA
CASSALADSNYGYTF TGTGCCAGCAGTGCCTTGGCAGATTCTAACTATGGCTACACCTTC TRBJ1-2 TRBV2 NA NA
CASRRDSLNTEAFF TGTGCCAGTAGGAGGGACAGCCTTAACACTGAAGCTTTCTTT TRBJ1-1 TRBV19 TRBD1 NA
CASSRGQLYGYTF TGTGCCAGCAGCCGAGGACAGCTCTATGGCTACACCTTC TRBJ1-2 TRBV7-2 NA NA
CASNPKGNEKLFF TGTGCCAGCAACCCGAAGGGGAATGAAAAACTGTTTTTT TRBJ1-4 TRBV6-5 NA NA
CAISDRQPGDTQYF TGTGCCATCAGTGATCGGCAGCCCGGGGATACGCAGTATTTT TRBJ2-3 TRBV10-3 NA NA
CASSLREGQPQHF TGTGCCAGCAGTTTAAGGGAGGGACAGCCCCAGCATTTT TRBJ1-5 TRBV12-3/TRBV12-4 NA NA
CASSGRDNYEQYF TGTGCCAGTAGTGGCAGGGACAACTACGAGCAGTACTTC TRBJ2-7 TRBV19 NA few
CASQLAGLNEQFF TGTGCCAGCCAACTAGCGGGCCTCAATGAGCAGTTCTTC TRBJ2-1 TRBV2 TRBD2 once
CASRGGGGLTGELFF TGTGCCAGCAGGGGCGGCGGGGGGCTCACCGGGGAGCTGTTTTTT TRBJ2-2 TRBV28 TRBD2 NA
CASSFLNYGYTF TGTGCCAGCAGCTTTCTTAACTATGGCTACACCTTC TRBJ1-2 TRBV7-2 NA once
CASSDSGTGQPQHF TGTGCCAGCAGCGACAGCGGGACGGGTCAGCCCCAGCATTTT TRBJ1-5 TRBV28 NA few
CASSPTGLDAGELFF TGTGCCAGCTCCCCAACGGGACTGGATGCCGGGGAGCTGTTTTTT TRBJ2-2 TRBV18 NA NA
CASSSMQTWTSSPLHF TGTGCCAGCAGTTCTATGCAGACCTGGACAAGTTCACCCCTCCACTTT TRBJ1-6 TRBV28 NA NA
CASSFGTSGIGGSSYEQYF TGTGCCAGCAGTTTCGGGACTAGCGGGATCGGCGGAAGCTCCTACGAGCAGTACTTC TRBJ2-7 TRBV27 TRBD2 NA
CASSLERRDTIYF TGTGCCAGCAGCTTGGAGAGACGGGACACCATATATTTT TRBJ1-3 TRBV5-6 NA NA
CASSPGQGLGTDTQYF TGTGCCAGCAGCCCCGGACAGGGTTTGGGCACAGATACGCAGTATTTT TRBJ2-3 TRBV7-6 TRBD1 NA
CASSFSGTRGETQYF TGTGCCAGCAGTTTTTCCGGGACACGGGGAGAGACCCAGTACTTC TRBJ2-5 TRBV28 NA NA
CASLQEGTNEQFF TGTGCCAGCTTGCAGGAGGGGACCAATGAGCAGTTCTTC TRBJ2-1 TRBV7-2 NA NA
CASSLGDRDYNEQFF TGTGCCAGCAGCTTAGGAGACAGAGACTACAATGAGCAGTTCTTC TRBJ2-1 TRBV7-3 NA few
CASSPNQGVAEAFF TGTGCCAGCTCACCTAACCAGGGCGTCGCTGAAGCTTTCTTT TRBJ1-1 TRBV18 NA NA
CASALGASNQPQHF TGTGCCAGTGCTCTGGGGGCTTCCAATCAGCCCCAGCATTTT TRBJ1-5 TRBV19 NA NA
CATGSDRGYGYTF TGTGCCACTGGGTCCGACAGGGGCTATGGCTACACCTTC TRBJ1-2 TRBV19 TRBD1 NA
CASVPGQGSETQYF TGTGCCAGCGTACCGGGACAGGGTTCAGAGACCCAGTACTTC TRBJ2-5 TRBV6-5 TRBD1 NA
CASSIRAGTSTDTQYF TGTGCCAGTAGTATAAGGGCGGGGACTAGCACAGATACGCAGTATTTT TRBJ2-3 TRBV19 NA NA
CASSSWGTRLPGELFF TGTGCCAGCAGTTCATGGGGGACTAGGCTCCCCGGGGAGCTGTTTTTT TRBJ2-2 TRBV27 TRBD2 NA
CASSRTGVVSGDTQYF TGTGCCAGCTCACGAACCGGGGTCGTATCAGGAGATACGCAGTATTTT TRBJ2-3 TRBV18 NA NA
CASSVTGAQETQYF TGTGCCAGTAGCGTGACAGGCGCCCAAGAGACCCAGTACTTC TRBJ2-5 TRBV19 NA NA
CASSLAVDTQETQYF TGTGCCAGCAGCTTAGCTGTAGACACCCAAGAGACCCAGTACTTC TRBJ2-5 TRBV7-9 NA NA
CASSSSGIGELFF TGTGCCAGCTCGTCTTCAGGGATCGGGGAGCTGTTTTTT TRBJ2-2 TRBV18 NA NA
CASSPGTSGIRTDTQYF TGTGCCAGCAGCCCCGGGACTAGCGGGATTCGCACAGATACGCAGTATTTT TRBJ2-3 TRBV3-1/TRBV3-2 TRBD2 NA
CASSSTTATDTQYF TGTGCCAGCAGCTCGACGACAGCGACAGATACGCAGTATTTT TRBJ2-3 TRBV7-2 NA NA
CASSTPRQGKNIQYF TGTGCCAGCAGTACCCCCCGACAGGGTAAAAACATTCAGTACTTC TRBJ2-4 TRBV6-5 TRBD1 NA
CAWSEGGGGNTIYF TGTGCCTGGAGCGAAGGGGGGGGTGGAAACACCATATATTTT TRBJ1-3 TRBV30 NA NA
CASSKGGYGTEAFF TGTGCCAGTAGTAAAGGGGGCTACGGCACTGAAGCTTTCTTT TRBJ1-1 TRBV19 TRBD1 NA
CASSSNRYEQYF TGTGCCAGCAGCTCGAACAGATACGAGCAGTACTTC TRBJ2-7 TRBV11-1 NA NA
CAQSGRPDTDTQYF TGTGCCCAGTCCGGCAGGCCTGACACAGATACGCAGTATTTT TRBJ2-3 TRBV30 NA NA
CASSEWAGGNYGYTF TGTGCCAGCAGTGAATGGGCCGGGGGGAACTATGGCTACACCTTC TRBJ1-2 TRBV2 NA NA
CASSPDRPSSYEQYF TGTGCCAGCAGCCCGGACAGGCCAAGCTCCTACGAGCAGTACTTC TRBJ2-7 TRBV5-4 TRBD1 NA
CASSLQAAGGYNEQFF TGCGCCAGCAGCCTGCAAGCGGCGGGGGGTTACAATGAGCAGTTCTTC TRBJ2-1 TRBV5-1 TRBD2 NA
CASSESRTGGTDTQYF TGCGCCAGCAGTGAGTCCCGGACAGGGGGCACAGATACGCAGTATTTT TRBJ2-3 TRBV10-1 TRBD1 NA
CASSLAAGRATYNEQFF TGTGCCAGCAGTTTAGCGGCAGGGAGGGCTACCTACAATGAGCAGTTCTTC TRBJ2-1 TRBV27 TRBD2 NA